This TCR beta chain was retrieved from a study of CD8+ T cells in alopecia areata. Findings of the study overall: There were also resident alphabeta T cells of normal skin sequenced in scalp samples.

Documented treatment: oral pan-JAK inhibitor, 5-10 mg twice daily. To note about this clone: Its antigen is not known.

After isolation, RNA underwent reverse transcription to generate cDNA as the sequencing template. Sequenced by immunoSEQ multiplex PCR; TCRdb stores in-frame clones only, minus some. The sample carries 90,000 to 150,000 clones, about 50% recorded once. CDR3 length equals 15 residues. Trimming removed 4 bases from V and 5 bases from J; junction bases left unmatched: 7. Germline CDR1 is MGHRA and CDR2 is YSYEKL. The sequenced sample was CD4+ T cells sorted from blood, obtained at week 4, from a patient treated with tofacitinib. This sequence joins TRBV4-1 and TRBJ2-5; 10 bases are a match to TRBD2. The receptor's source is a human donor with alopecia areata. CDR3 sequence (DNA): TGCGCCAGCAGCCCGCCGGGACTAGCGAGGGAGACCCAGTACTTC. Its protein is CASSPPGLARETQYF.